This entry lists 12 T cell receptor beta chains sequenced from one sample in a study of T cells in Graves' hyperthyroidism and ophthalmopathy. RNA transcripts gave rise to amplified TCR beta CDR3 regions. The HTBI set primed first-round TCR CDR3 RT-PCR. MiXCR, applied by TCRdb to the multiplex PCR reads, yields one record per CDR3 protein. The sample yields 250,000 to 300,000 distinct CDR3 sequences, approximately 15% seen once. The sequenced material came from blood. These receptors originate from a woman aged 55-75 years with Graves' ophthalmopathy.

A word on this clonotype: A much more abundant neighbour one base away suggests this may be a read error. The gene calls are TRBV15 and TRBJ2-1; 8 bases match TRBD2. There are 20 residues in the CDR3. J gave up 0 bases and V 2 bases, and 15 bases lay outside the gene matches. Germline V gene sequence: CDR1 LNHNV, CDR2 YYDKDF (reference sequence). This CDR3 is CATSRHSRTSRRFSYNEQFF. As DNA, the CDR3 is TGTGCCACCAGCAGACATTCCCGGACTAGCCGGAGGTTCTCCTACAATGAGCAGTTCTTC.

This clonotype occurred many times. The CDR3 protein is CASRGHNGNTIYF. CDR3 DNA: TGTGCCAGCAGGGGCCACAATGGAAACACCATATATTTT. The chain recombines TRBV27 with TRBJ1-3; D is unresolved. Germline V gene data show CDR1 as MNHEY and CDR2 as SMNVEV (reference sequence). CDR3 length: 13 amino acids. V was clipped by 6 bases and J by 3 bases, with 9 bases between them.

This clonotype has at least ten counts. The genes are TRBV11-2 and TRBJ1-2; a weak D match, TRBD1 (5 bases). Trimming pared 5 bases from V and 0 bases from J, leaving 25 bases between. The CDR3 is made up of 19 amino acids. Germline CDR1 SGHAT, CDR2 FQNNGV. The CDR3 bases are TGTGCCAGCAGCCAAATAAAGCGGGCCCGGGACGACGCTAACTATGGCTACACCTTC. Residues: CASSQIKRARDDANYGYTF.

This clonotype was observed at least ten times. The CDR3 is CSARGTGMMETQYF. For the CDR3, the DNA is TGCAGTGCTAGAGGGACAGGGATGATGGAGACCCAGTACTTC. The chain joins TRBV20-1 to TRBJ2-5; 8 nucleotides line up with TRBD1. Germline V CDR1 and CDR2: DFQATT, SNEGSKA (reference sequence). The ends lost 1 base at V and 5 bases at J; junction bases unmatched: 6. The CDR3 is made up of 14 amino acids.

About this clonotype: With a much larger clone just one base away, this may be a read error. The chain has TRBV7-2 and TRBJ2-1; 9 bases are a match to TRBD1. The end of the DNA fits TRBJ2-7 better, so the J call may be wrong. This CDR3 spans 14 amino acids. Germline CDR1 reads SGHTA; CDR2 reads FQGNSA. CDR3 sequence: CASNRDRVGNEQYF. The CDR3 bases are TGTGCCAGTAACCGGGACAGGGTGGGCAATGAGCAGTACTTC.

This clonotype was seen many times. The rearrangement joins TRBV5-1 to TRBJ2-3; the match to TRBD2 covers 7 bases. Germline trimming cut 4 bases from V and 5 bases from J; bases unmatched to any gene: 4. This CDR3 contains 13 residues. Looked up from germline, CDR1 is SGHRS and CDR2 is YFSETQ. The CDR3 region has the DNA TGCGCCAGCAGCCGGGGCGGGGGAGATACGCAGTATTTT. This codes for CASSRGGGDTQYF.

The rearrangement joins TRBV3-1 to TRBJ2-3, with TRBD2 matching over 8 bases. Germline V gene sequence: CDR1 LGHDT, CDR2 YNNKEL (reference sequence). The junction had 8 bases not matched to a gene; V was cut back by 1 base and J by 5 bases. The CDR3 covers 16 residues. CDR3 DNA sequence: TGTGCCAGCAGCCAAGGGGTCGGGGGGGCTTTAGATACGCAGTATTTT. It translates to CASSQGVGGALDTQYF.

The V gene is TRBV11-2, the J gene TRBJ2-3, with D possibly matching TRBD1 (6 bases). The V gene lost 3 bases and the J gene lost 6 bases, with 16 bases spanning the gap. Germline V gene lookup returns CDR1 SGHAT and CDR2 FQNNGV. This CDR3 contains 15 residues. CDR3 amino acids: CASSFGTYLSDTQYF. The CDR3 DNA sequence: TGTGCCAGCAGCTTTGGGACATACTTATCGGATACGCAGTATTTT.

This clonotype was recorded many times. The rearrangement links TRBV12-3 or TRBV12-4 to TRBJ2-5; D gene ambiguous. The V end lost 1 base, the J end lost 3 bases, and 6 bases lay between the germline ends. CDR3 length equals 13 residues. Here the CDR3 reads CASSLGPKETQYF. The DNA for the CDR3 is TGTGCCAGCAGTTTAGGCCCAAAAGAGACCCAGTACTTC.

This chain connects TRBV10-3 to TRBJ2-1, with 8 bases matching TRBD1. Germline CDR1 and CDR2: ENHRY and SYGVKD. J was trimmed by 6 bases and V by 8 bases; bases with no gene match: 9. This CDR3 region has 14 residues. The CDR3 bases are TGTGCCATCCGCGGACAGGGATTATTCAATGAGCAGTTCTTC. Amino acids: CAIRGQGLFNEQFF.

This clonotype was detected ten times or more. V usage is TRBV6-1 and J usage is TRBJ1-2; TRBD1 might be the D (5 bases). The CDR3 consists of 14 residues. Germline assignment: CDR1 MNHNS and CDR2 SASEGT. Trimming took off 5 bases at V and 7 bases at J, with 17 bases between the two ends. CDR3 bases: TGTGCCAGCAGTTCCCTCGAAGGGGACTTTGGCTACACCTTC. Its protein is CASSSLEGDFGYTF.

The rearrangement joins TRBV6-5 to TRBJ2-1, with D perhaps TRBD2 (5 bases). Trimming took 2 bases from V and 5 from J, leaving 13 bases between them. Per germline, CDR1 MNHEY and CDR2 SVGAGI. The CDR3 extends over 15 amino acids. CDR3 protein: CASSYRTRTHNEQFF. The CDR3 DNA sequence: TGTGCCAGCAGTTACCGGACCCGGACTCACAATGAGCAGTTCTTC.